The 20 T cell receptor beta chains presented below share a single source sample, sequenced in a study of CD8+ T cells in alopecia areata. cDNA prepared by RNA extraction and subsequent reverse transcription served as the template for sequencing. Assay: immunoSEQ multiplex PCR; the TCRdb copy retains only in-frame clones and omits some. Altogether around 110,000 clones were found in the sample, and no singletons occur. The source material was lesional skin. The source is a C3H/HeJ mouse with alopecia areata. MHC haplotype of the mouse line: H2-k.

Ten or more counts support this clone. Germline and genes: mouse. The read stops 4 residues short of the end of the CDR3; the missing end is completed from the germline J gene. V is TRBV13-3 and J is TRBJ2-1, with D possibly matching TRBD1 (6 bases). The germline V gene has CDR1 NNHDY and CDR2 SYVADS. The ends were cut back, 4 bases at V and 4 bases at J, with 9 bases in the middle. CDR3 size: 13 residues. Incomplete CDR3 DNA: TGTGCCAGCAGTCTGGACAGATATGCT. Translating it yields CASSLDRYA. The entire CDR3 is CASSLDRYAEQFF.

Only a few counts were recorded for this clone. The listed genes are named as in mouse. Read sequence stops 4 residues before the CDR3 end, and the germline J gene provides the missing end. The V and J genes are TRBV1 and TRBJ2-7, with a possible D match to TRBD2 (6 bases). The germline V gene has CDR1 NSQYPW and CDR2 LRSPGD (reference sequence). There are 15 residues in the CDR3. The sequenced CDR3 bases are TGCACCTGCAGTGCAGATTTCAACTGGGAATAT. Its translation is CTCSADFNWEY. The full-length CDR3 reads as CTCSADFNWEYEQYF.

This clone was detected only a few times. Genes here carry mouse names. Other DNA variants within this sample encode the same CDR3. CDR3 in amino acids: CASSDASGTGGYEQYF. Partial CDR3 DNA: TGTGCCAGCAGTGATGCGTCTGGGACAGGGGGCTAT. This sequence joins TRBV13-3 and TRBJ2-7; 11 bases agree with TRBD1. From the germline J gene comes the end of the CDR3, since the read stops 4 residues before it. Per the germline V gene, CDR1 is NNHDY and CDR2 is SYVADS. The CDR3 is made up of 16 amino acids. The V gene end was trimmed by 0 bases and the J gene end by 3 bases; junction bases not matched to a gene: 5.

About this clone itself: Germline and genes: mouse. The read ends 4 residues shy of where the CDR3 ends; the end is completed using the germline J gene. The chain couples TRBV1 to TRBJ2-5, with TRBD1 identical over 8 bases. The germline V gene has CDR1 NSQYPW and CDR2 LRSPGD (reference sequence). J was trimmed by 2 bases and V by 1 base; bases with no gene match: 8. The CDR3 covers 17 residues. CDR3 DNA (partial): TGCACCTGCAGTGCAGCGGATCGACAGGGGCCCCAAGAC. It codes for CTCSAADRQGPQD. The whole CDR3 protein reads CTCSAADRQGPQDTQYF. Together with reference TRBV1 and TRBJ2-5, the CDR3 gives the full variable domain: VTLLEQNPRWRLVPRGQAVNLRCILKNSQYPWMSWYQQDLQKQLQWLFTLRSPGDKEVKSLPGADYLATRVTDTELRLQVANMSQGRTLYCTCSAADRQGPQDTQYFGPGTRLLVL.

For this clone: The germline and genes are mouse ones. The CDR3 is CASRRGLGTGDTQYF. The CDR3 DNA, read in part, is TGTGCTAGCAGAAGGGGACTGGGGACGGGGGAC. The chain combines TRBV17 with TRBJ2-5, with 10 bases that match TRBD2. From the germline J gene comes the end of the CDR3, since the read stops 4 residues before it. CDR1 and CDR2 from the germline V gene are MNHDT and YYDKIL. The CDR3 spans 15 residues.

This clone was counted many times. The genes are named according to mouse. The read is 4 residues too short to cover the CDR3 end, so that end is filled in from the germline J gene. J is TRBJ2-2 and V is TRBV1; 9 bases map to TRBD1. This CDR3 region has 16 residues. The J segment lost 3 bases and the V segment lost 0 bases, leaving 2 bases of the junction unmatched. Per the germline V gene, CDR1 is NSQYPW and CDR2 is LRSPGD (reference sequence). The CDR3 reads CTCSADGDRDTGQLYF. The sequenced part of the CDR3 DNA is TGCACCTGCAGTGCAGATGGGGACAGGGACACCGGG.

In its sample, this clone was seen a few times. The genes are named according to mouse. The read ends 4 residues early relative to the CDR3; the germline J gene fills the gap. This chain joins TRBV19 and TRBJ2-1, with 8 bases identical to TRBD2. Germline CDR1 is FNHDT and CDR2 is SITEND (reference sequence). The CDR3 is 14 amino acids. V gave up 5 bases and J gave up 0 bases; unmatched junction bases: 1. The CDR3 region is CASRGTGNYAEQFF. The sequenced CDR3 bases are TGTGCCAGCAGGGGGACTGGTAACTATGCT.

As concerns this clone: The listed genes are named as in mouse. The sequence runs out 4 residues before the end of the CDR3; the remainder is reconstructed from the germline J gene. The chain couples TRBV16 to TRBJ2-7; perhaps TRBD1 as D (5 bases). V lost 1 base and J 1 base, leaving 8 bases between the germline ends. The CDR3 consists of 14 residues. Germline V gene sequence: CDR1 SGHSA, CDR2 FRNQAP. CDR3 in amino acids: CASSLGGHSYEQYF. The sequenced CDR3 bases are TGTGCAAGCAGCTTAGGCGGACATTCCTAT.

This clone was counted between two and nine times. Germline and genes here are mouse. The read stops 4 residues short of the end of the CDR3; the missing end is completed from the germline J gene. V usage is TRBV13-3 and J usage is TRBJ2-5; D is uncertain. The CDR3 loop spans 14 amino acids. Per germline, CDR1 NNHDY and CDR2 SYVADS. V was shortened by 5 bases and J by 1 base, with 11 bases between the two germline ends. The part of the CDR3 DNA that was read is TGTGCCAGCAGAGGCTGGCCATACCAAGAC. Amino acid sequence: CASRGWPYQD. The entire CDR3 protein is CASRGWPYQDTQYF.

Worth noting for this clone: Gene names refer to mouse genes. The CDR3 bases that were read are TGTGCCAGCAGTCCTGGGGAGTCCTAT. It is translated as CASSPGESY. The full CDR3 protein is CASSPGESYEQYF. V usage is TRBV13-3 and J usage is TRBJ2-7, with D possibly being TRBD2 (6 bases). Read coverage stops 4 residues before the CDR3 terminus; the germline J gene supplies the remainder. CDR1 NNHDY and CDR2 SYVADS come from the germline V gene. This CDR3 is built from 13 residues. V lost 4 bases and J lost 1, with 9 bases in between.

Comment on this clone: Each gene name is a mouse one. The read ends 4 residues shy of where the CDR3 ends; the end is completed using the germline J gene. The chain has TRBV13-3 and TRBJ1-4; D might be TRBD1 (6 bases). Germline CDR1 is NNHDY and CDR2 is SYVADS. V lost 1 base to trimming and J lost 4 bases, with 11 bases between them. This CDR3 contains 15 residues. The CDR3 protein is CASSDLGGFNERLFF. Partial CDR3 DNA: TGTGCCAGCAGTGATTTGGGGGGCTTCAACGAA.

A word on this clone: The DNA translation disagrees with the TCRdb protein at residue 12, so the protein in this description comes from the DNA. Here the gene names and germline are mouse. The read ends 3 residues before the CDR3 terminus; that terminus is restored from the germline J gene. The chain combines TRBV13-3 with TRBJ1-6; perhaps TRBD1 as D (6 bases). TRBJ1-6 is treated as an ORF (open reading frame) with a function not yet certain. Germline V gives CDR1 NNHDY, CDR2 SYVADS. The CDR3 totals 15 residues. V was pared by 4 bases and J by 7 bases, with 15 bases between. The sequenced part of the CDR3 DNA is TGTGCCAGCAGTCTTAAACAGGGAGGGAATTCGCCC. It encodes CASSLKQGGNSP. The full CDR3 sequence reads CASSLKQGGNSPLYF.

This clone was found a few times. Mouse germline and gene names are used. The CDR3 goes on 4 residues after the read ends, and that part is filled in from the germline J gene. The chain uses TRBV19 and TRBJ2-7; the D gene is possibly TRBD1 (5 bases). The CDR3 runs 12 residues. The V gene's germline CDR1 is FNHDT and CDR2 SITEND (reference sequence). CDR3 DNA (partial): TGTGCCAGCAGTAGCCAGGGCGAT. Amino acids: CASSSQGD. The entire CDR3 sequence reads CASSSQGDEQYF.

Comment on this clone: Each gene name is a mouse one. With the read ending 4 residues before the CDR3 end, the germline J gene is used to fill in that end. This rearrangement joins TRBV26 to TRBJ1-2; D gene uncertain. The CDR3 is 13 amino acids. The germline V gene encodes CDR1 KGHPV and CDR2 FQNQEV (reference sequence). V was pared by 8 bases and J by 0 bases, with 10 bases between. CDR3 region: CASEDNANSDYTF. The CDR3 bases that were read are TGTGCCAGCGAAGACAATGCAAACTCC.

This clone was counted many times. Genes and germline are mouse. Read data end 4 residues before the CDR3 end; the end is taken from the germline J gene. The rearrangement links TRBV13-3 to TRBJ2-1, with TRBD2 matching over 10 bases. Germline lookup yields CDR1 NNHDY and CDR2 SYVADS. The CDR3 extends over 14 amino acids. V lost 2 bases to trimming and J lost 6 bases; unmatched junction nucleotides: 2. Incomplete CDR3 DNA: TGTGCCAGCAGTGACCTGGGGGGGCCTGCT. As protein: CASSDLGGPA. The complete CDR3 sequence is CASSDLGGPAEQFF.

This clone was found many times. Any gene name here is a mouse gene name. The read ends 4 residues shy of where the CDR3 ends; the end is completed using the germline J gene. V usage is TRBV13-3 and J usage is TRBJ2-1; 8 bases are a match to TRBD2. The CDR3 has 17 amino acids. Germline-derived CDR1 and CDR2 are NNHDY and SYVADS. The V gene end was trimmed by 0 bases and the J gene end by 3 bases; junction bases not matched to a gene: 8. Incomplete CDR3 DNA: TGTGCCAGCAGTGATGCATGGGCTGGGGGGACCTATGCT. This translates into CASSDAWAGGTYA. The whole CDR3 is CASSDAWAGGTYAEQFF.

A word on this clone: These gene names are mouse names. The read ends 4 residues before the CDR3 terminus; that terminus is restored from the germline J gene. The chain has TRBV13-3 and TRBJ2-7; 9 bases match TRBD1. This CDR3 region has 15 residues. Germline CDR1 is NNHDY and CDR2 is SYVADS. The V and J ends lost 1 base and 3 bases, in that order; junction bases with no gene match: 5. The DNA read from the CDR3 is TGTGCCAGCAGTGATCTGGGACAGGGAGACTAT. It is translated as CASSDLGQGDY. The whole CDR3 protein reads CASSDLGQGDYEQYF.

As to this clone: Gene names and germline refer to mouse. The CDR3 is cut off 4 residues early in the read; its end comes from the germline J gene. The chain couples TRBV12-2 to TRBJ2-1; 8 bases fit TRBD1. Germline V gene data show CDR1 as SGHLS and CDR2 as HYDKME. The CDR3 loop spans 18 amino acids. V lost 0 bases, J lost 1 base, and 10 bases stayed unmatched. The sequenced part of the CDR3 DNA is TGTGCCAGCTCTCTCTTCGTTTCTACAGGGGGGAACTATGCT. Its protein product is CASSLFVSTGGNYA. The complete CDR3 sequence is CASSLFVSTGGNYAEQFF.

Concerning this clone: The protein recorded in TCRdb does not match the translated DNA at residue 13; the protein presented here comes from translating the DNA. Mouse gene names apply. The CDR3 extends 3 residues past the end of the read, so its final part is completed from the germline J gene. V and J are TRBV1 and TRBJ1-3; 8 nucleotides line up with TRBD1. CDR1 is NSQYPW, CDR2 LRSPGD, per germline (reference sequence). The CDR3 runs to 16 residues. Trimming cost V 0 bases and J 2 bases; bases outside gene matches: 3. Incomplete CDR3 DNA: TGCACCTGCAGTGCAGAACCAGGGGGCGCTGGAAATACG. Translated, it gives CTCSAEPGGAGNT. The full CDR3 protein is CTCSAEPGGAGNTLYF.

For this clone: Gene names refer to mouse genes. Read sequence stops 4 residues before the CDR3 end, and the germline J gene provides the missing end. V gene TRBV19 combines with J gene TRBJ2-1; 10 bases map to TRBD1. CDR3 length: 13 residues. Per the germline V gene, CDR1 is FNHDT and CDR2 is SITEND (reference sequence). CDR3 residues: CASTRQGAAEQFF. The sequenced part of the CDR3 DNA is TGTGCCAGCACCCGACAGGGGGCGGCT.